Described below is a single TCR beta chain sequence and its context. CDR1 and CDR2 from the germline V gene are SNHLY and FYNNEI. Deletions cut 8 bases from V and 1 base from J, with 11 bases between. The CDR3 extends over 13 amino acids. Per the original data handling: The assay estimated nucleated cells by amplifying reference gene primers. Profiled with immunoSEQ multiplex PCR; TCRdb holds only in-frame clones, not every one. V and J calls and clone size are as listed in that table; D and trimming were resolved from the DNA. The data show under 200,000 clones, with about 85% seen just once and almost 5% held by the top ten. The sample comes from a study of blood T cell repertoires in COVID-19. The wider study: T cells, B-cell-depleted T cells, or PBMCs provided the cDNA or gDNA that served as material.

The clonotype was recovered from a woman aged 80 or older with acute or convalescent COVID-19. The J gene is TRBJ1-1, the V gene TRBV2; the D gene is possibly TRBD1 (5 bases). Material for sequencing was peripheral blood. This CDR3 reads CASLKDRNTEAFF. The CDR3, as DNA: TGTGCCAGCCTTAAAGACAGGAACACTGAAGCTTTCTTT. The full variable domain, its missing parts supplied by reference TRBV2 and TRBJ1-1, is EPEVTQTPSHQVTQMGQEVILRCVPISNHLYFYWYRQILGQKVEFLVSFYNNEISEKSEIFDDQFSVERPDGSNFTLKIRSTKLEDSAMYFCASLKDRNTEAFFGQGTRLTVV.